Detailed here is one T cell receptor (beta chain). Its specificity is not known. Samples came from healthy bone marrow donors. This record belongs to a study of cytomegalovirus exposure and HLA in healthy donors. Regarding the study as a whole: The study recorded 164 TCR beta chains that were cytomegalovirus-associated.

Primers: 60 Vbeta forward and 13 Jbeta reverse. The table came from immunoSEQ multiplex PCR; TCRdb's copy has only in-frame clones and leaves some out. The table shows roughly 120,000 clones, with about 80% occurring only once. The sequenced sample consisted of PBMCs. The TCR was taken from a male donor in good health and CMV-seronegative.

CDR3 DNA sequence: TGTGCCAGCAGCCCCGGGGGGATGAACACTGAAGCTTTCTTT. It translates to CASSPGGMNTEAFF. This rearrangement joins TRBV7-8 to TRBJ1-1, with D perhaps TRBD1 (5 bases). The ends were cut back, 5 bases at V and 0 bases at J, with 10 bases in the middle. The CDR3 is made up of 14 amino acids. Germline V lookup: CDR1 SGHVS, CDR2 FQNEAQ.